These T cell receptor beta chains were read from a single sample in a study of blood T cell repertoires in COVID-19. TCRdb keeps only in-frame clones here, not all; method: immunoSEQ multiplex PCR. Among about 97,000 clones listed, around 90% were seen once. Sequenced input: peripheral blood. Receptor source: a man aged 50 to 60 with active COVID-19. CDR3s include the opening cysteine and the closing phenylalanine or tryptophan. Fields, in order: D gene, J gene, clone size, V gene, CDR3 protein, CDR3 DNA. D genes are given only for firm matches. Not every row has a clone size; where given, it reads once, few, many or a size class.

- TRBJ1-6 few TRBV5-4 CASTLGDPWGDNSPLHF TGTGCCAGCACCCTTGGGGATCCATGGGGCGATAATTCACCCCTCCACTTT
- TRBJ1-5 few TRBV19 CASSIGQNENQPQHF TGTGCCAGTAGTATAGGACAGAACGAGAATCAGCCCCAGCATTTT
- TRBJ1-2 - TRBV4-1 CASSQGGGRSYGYTF TGCGCCAGCAGCCAAGGGGGGGGGCGAAGCTATGGCTACACCTTC
- TRBJ2-1 - TRBV9 CASSPVRDEQFF TGTGCCAGCAGTCCGGTCAGGGATGAGCAGTTCTTC
- TRBJ1-1 - TRBV3-1/TRBV3-2 CASSHDREAFF TGTGCCAGCAGCCACGACAGGGAAGCTTTCTTT
- TRBJ2-7 - TRBV7-9 CASAYSVYEQYF TGTGCCAGCGCTTACTCCGTATACGAGCAGTACTTC
- TRBJ1-6 - TRBV20-1 CSASAPLSSYNSPLHF TGCAGTGCTAGTGCCCCCCTGAGCTCCTATAATTCACCCCTCCACTTT
TRBD1 TRBJ2-3 - TRBV4-3 CASSQDSGQLTDTQYF TGCGCCAGCAGCCAAGATTCGGGACAGTTAACAGATACGCAGTATTTT
- TRBJ1-5 many TRBV6-5 CASSPQGWVNQPQHF TGTGCCAGCAGTCCCCAGGGTTGGGTAAATCAGCCCCAGCATTTT
TRBD1 TRBJ1-1 - TRBV7-2 CASSTGGVNTEAFF TGTGCCAGCAGTACAGGGGGCGTGAACACTGAAGCTTTCTTT
- TRBJ1-6 medium-sized TRBV2 CASSPQGVRNSPLHF TGTGCCAGCAGTCCACAGGGTGTTCGGAATTCACCCCTCCACTTT
TRBD2 TRBJ2-1 once TRBV19 CASSTRLAGAISSYNEQFF TGTGCCAGTAGTACCAGACTAGCGGGGGCCATTAGCTCCTACAATGAGCAGTTCTTC
- TRBJ2-7 - TRBV3-1/TRBV3-2 CASSPEKRKQYF TGTGCCAGCAGCCCAGAAAAGCGAAAGCAGTACTTC
- TRBJ1-4 - TRBV19 CASREGARLFF TGTGCCAGTAGAGAAGGGGCTCGACTGTTTTTT
TRBD2 TRBJ2-1 - TRBV3-1/TRBV3-2 CASSQLAGGEYNEQFF TGTGCCAGCAGCCAACTAGCGGGGGGGGAGTACAATGAGCAGTTCTTC
TRBD1 TRBJ2-5 - TRBV10-3 CAISERGTGGIGETQYF TGTGCCATCAGTGAGCGGGGGACAGGGGGCATTGGGGAGACCCAGTACTTC
- TRBJ2-4 - TRBV15 CATSLNTRNKNIQYF TGTGCCACCAGCTTAAATACAAGAAACAAAAACATTCAGTACTTC
- TRBJ2-7 - TRBV11-2 CASSFGGVSSYEQYF TGTGCCAGCAGCTTTGGCGGGGTTAGCTCCTACGAGCAGTACTTC
TRBD1 TRBJ1-1 - TRBV27 CASSPHFVSGQGGTEAFF TGTGCCAGCAGTCCGCACTTTGTCTCGGGACAGGGCGGCACTGAAGCTTTCTTT
- TRBJ2-1 - TRBV10-3 CAAFQGGSYNEQFF TGTGCCGCATTCCAGGGAGGCTCCTACAATGAGCAGTTCTTC
- TRBJ1-4 few TRBV4-1 CASSQKSSGTDNEKLFF TGCGCCAGCAGCCAAAAATCGAGCGGGACGGACAATGAAAAACTGTTTTTT
- TRBJ2-5 - TRBV18 CASSPDRDLLPLGETQYF TGTGCCAGCTCACCGGACCGGGACTTACTACCCCTGGGGGAGACCCAGTACTTC
- TRBJ1-5 - TRBV5-8 CATSSQGSQPQHF TGTGCCACTTCTAGTCAGGGGTCTCAGCCCCAGCATTTT
- TRBJ2-5 - TRBV7-3 CASSLGVARGETQYF TGTGCCAGCAGCTTAGGGGTAGCAAGGGGAGAGACCCAGTACTTC
TRBD1 TRBJ1-3 once TRBV30 CAWTGGFSGNTIYF TGTGCCTGGACAGGGGGGTTCTCTGGAAACACCATATATTTT
TRBD1 TRBJ2-3 - TRBV5-1 CASSLVGTAKDTQYF TGCGCCAGCAGCTTGGTCGGGACAGCTAAGGATACGCAGTATTTT
- TRBJ1-5 - TRBV6-5 CASSYSGGGGQPQHF TGTGCCAGCAGTTACTCGGGGGGGGGAGGTCAGCCCCAGCATTTT
TRBD2 TRBJ2-3 - TRBV7-7 CASSPGLASSTDTQYF TGTGCCAGCAGCCCCGGACTAGCGTCTAGCACAGATACGCAGTATTTT
- TRBJ2-7 - TRBV6-5 CASSSPNYEQYF TGTGCCAGTTCTTCCCCTAACTACGAGCAGTACTTC
TRBD2 TRBJ2-7 - TRBV2 CASVTSGGSYEQYF TGTGCCAGCGTTACTAGCGGGGGGTCCTACGAGCAGTACTTC
- TRBJ2-3 - TRBV2 CASSVEGSEFTDTQYF TGTGCCAGCAGTGTGGAGGGTAGCGAGTTCACAGATACGCAGTATTTT
- TRBJ2-3 - TRBV7-6 CASNLYEVRGTDTQYF TGTGCCAGCAACCTCTATGAGGTCAGGGGCACAGATACGCAGTATTTT
- TRBJ2-1 - TRBV5-5 CASSLTGQSYNEQFF TGTGCCAGCAGCTTGACTGGACAGTCCTACAATGAGCAGTTCTTC
- TRBJ1-1 - TRBV4-1 CASSQDESYGTEAFF TGCGCCAGCAGCCAAGATGAGTCCTACGGCACTGAAGCTTTCTTT
- TRBJ1-5 - TRBV19 CASSIGTYNQPQHF TGTGCCAGTAGTATTGGTACTTACAATCAGCCCCAGCATTTT
- TRBJ2-3 - TRBV30 CAWSSGLNTDTQYF TGTGCCTGGAGCAGTGGACTTAACACAGATACGCAGTATTTT
- TRBJ2-5 - TRBV30 CAWSSRSETQYF TGTGCCTGGAGTTCTCGTAGCGAGACCCAGTACTTC
- TRBJ2-5 once TRBV7-2 CASSLNLGGPRETQYF TGTGCCAGCAGCCTAAACTTGGGGGGGCCCCGGGAGACCCAGTACTTC
TRBD2 TRBJ2-7 once TRBV18 CASSRAGGSYEQYF TGTGCCAGCTCACGGGCGGGGGGATCCTACGAGCAGTACTTC
- TRBJ2-2 - TRBV24-1 CATSAEVTGELFF TGTGCCACCAGTGCGGAGGTCACCGGGGAGCTGTTTTTT
TRBD2 TRBJ2-3 - TRBV7-8 CASSSYRILAGGRSDTQYF TGTGCCAGCAGCTCCTACAGAATATTAGCGGGGGGCCGGTCAGATACGCAGTATTTT
- TRBJ2-5 - TRBV6-2/TRBV6-3 CASSSARGGESETQYF TGTGCCAGCAGTTCCGCTCGGGGAGGCGAATCGGAGACCCAGTACTTC
- TRBJ2-6 - TRBV6-5 CASSLRLSGANVLTF TGTGCCAGCAGTCTCCGACTCTCTGGGGCCAACGTCCTGACTTTC
- TRBJ1-2 - TRBV6-1 CASSENPGYYGYTF TGTGCCAGCAGTGAAAACCCAGGTTATTATGGCTACACCTTC
- TRBJ1-2 - TRBV3-1/TRBV3-2 CASSQDRGYGYTF TGTGCCAGCAGCCAAGACAGGGGCTATGGCTACACCTTC
TRBD1 TRBJ1-5 - TRBV6-6 CASARGQGHSQPQHF TGTGCCAGCGCCCGAGGACAGGGCCATAGTCAGCCCCAGCATTTT
- TRBJ2-1 - TRBV11-2 CASSPRTFEQFF TGTGCCAGCAGCCCCCGGACTTTTGAGCAGTTCTTC
- TRBJ1-2 - TRBV7-2 CASSLGGPSAF TGTGCCAGCAGCTTAGGGGGGCCTTCGGCTTTC
TRBD1 TRBJ2-5 - TRBV5-5 CASNDMSGTGIEETQYF TGTGCCAGCAATGATATGTCCGGGACAGGGATCGAAGAGACCCAGTACTTC
- TRBJ1-4 - TRBV18 CASSPRSAGDEKLFF TGTGCCAGCTCACCACGCTCAGCAGGGGACGAAAAACTGTTTTTT
- TRBJ1-2 - TRBV11-2 CASSLDHAGLYGYTF TGTGCCAGCAGCTTAGATCACGCAGGCCTCTATGGCTACACCTTC
- TRBJ1-1 - TRBV2 CASSDFGGISRRAFF TGTGCCAGCAGTGATTTCGGCGGGATCTCACGGCGGGCTTTCTTT